This record concerns one T cell receptor beta chain sequence. These data come from a study of radiation and T cells in renal cell carcinoma. Time point: baseline pretreatment blood. Treatment given: 15 Gy SBRT to primary tumor, nephrectomy 4 weeks later. Method: immunoSEQ multiplex PCR; TCRdb's copy keeps in-frame clones and lacks some. The sample has 150,000 or so clones, roughly 80% seen once. The trim removed 1 base at V and 8 bases at J, leaving 8 bases unmatched. The CDR3 length is 16 residues. Per the germline V gene, CDR1 is SSHAT and CDR2 is FNYEAQ (reference sequence). This sequence originates from a woman aged 45-65 years with renal cell carcinoma. The starting material was blood, obtained from a patient whose treatment included radiotherapy and nephrectomy. V gene TRBV7-7 combines with J gene TRBJ2-1; 10 positions agree with TRBD1. The CDR3 loop is CASSLGTGGKWDEQFF. CDR3 coding DNA: TGTGCCAGCAGCTTAGGGACAGGGGGTAAATGGGATGAGCAGTTCTTC.